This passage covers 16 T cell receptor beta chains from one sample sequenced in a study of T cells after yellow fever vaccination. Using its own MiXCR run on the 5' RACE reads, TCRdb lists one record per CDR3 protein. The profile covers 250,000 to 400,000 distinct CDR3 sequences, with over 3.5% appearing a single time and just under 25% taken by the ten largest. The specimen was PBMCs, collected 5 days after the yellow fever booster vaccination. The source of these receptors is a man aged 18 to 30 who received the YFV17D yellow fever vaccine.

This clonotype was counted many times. CDR3 nucleotides: TGTGCCAGCAGCTTAGGTAGCGGGGATACGCAGTATTTT. This gives the protein CASSLGSGDTQYF. This chain uses TRBV11-2 with TRBJ2-3; TRBD2 matches at 7 bases. Germline CDR1 reads SGHAT; CDR2 reads FQNNGV. V shed 1 base, J shed 6 bases, and the junction held 1 base outside the gene matches. This CDR3 has 13 residues.

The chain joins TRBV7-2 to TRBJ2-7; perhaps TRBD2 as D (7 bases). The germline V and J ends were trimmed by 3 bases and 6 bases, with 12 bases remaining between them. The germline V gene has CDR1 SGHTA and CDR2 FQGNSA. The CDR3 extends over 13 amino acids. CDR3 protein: CASSFMGGPEQYF. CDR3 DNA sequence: TGTGCCAGCAGCTTTATGGGGGGGCCCGAGCAGTACTTC.

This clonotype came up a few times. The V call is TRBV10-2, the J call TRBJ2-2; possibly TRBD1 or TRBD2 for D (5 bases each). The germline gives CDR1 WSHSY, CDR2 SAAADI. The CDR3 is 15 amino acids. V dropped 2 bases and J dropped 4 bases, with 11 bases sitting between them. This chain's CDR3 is CASSEHGGSTGELFF. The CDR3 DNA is TGCGCCAGCAGTGAGCATGGGGGTAGCACCGGGGAGCTGTTTTTT.

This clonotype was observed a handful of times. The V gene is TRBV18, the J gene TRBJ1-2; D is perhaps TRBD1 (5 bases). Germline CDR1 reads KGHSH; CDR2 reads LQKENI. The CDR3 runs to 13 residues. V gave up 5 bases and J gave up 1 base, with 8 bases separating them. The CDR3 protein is CASSTGGNYGYTF. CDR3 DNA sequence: TGTGCCAGCTCAACGGGGGGTAACTATGGCTACACCTTC.

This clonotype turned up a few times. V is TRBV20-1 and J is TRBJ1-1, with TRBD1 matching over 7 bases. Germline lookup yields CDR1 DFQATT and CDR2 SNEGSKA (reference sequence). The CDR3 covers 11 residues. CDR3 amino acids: CRGAGGTEAFF. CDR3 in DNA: TGCAGGGGGGCAGGGGGAACTGAAGCTTTCTTT.

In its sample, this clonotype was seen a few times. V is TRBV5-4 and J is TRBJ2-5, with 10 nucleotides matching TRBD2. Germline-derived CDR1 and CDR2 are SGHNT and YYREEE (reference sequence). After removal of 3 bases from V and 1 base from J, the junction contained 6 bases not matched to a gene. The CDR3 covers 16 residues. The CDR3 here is CASSWDSGGPQETQYF. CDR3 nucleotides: TGTGCCAGCAGCTGGGATAGCGGGGGGCCCCAAGAGACCCAGTACTTC.

The CDR3 loop is CARFCRAFEDNYGYTF. The CDR3 DNA is TGTGCCAGGTTTTGCCGGGCTTTTGAGGATAACTATGGCTACACCTTC. The rearrangement joins TRBV21-1 to TRBJ1-2; TRBD1, as called in the table, went unchecked against the DNA. TRBV21-1 is a documented pseudogene. The CDR3 totals 16 residues.

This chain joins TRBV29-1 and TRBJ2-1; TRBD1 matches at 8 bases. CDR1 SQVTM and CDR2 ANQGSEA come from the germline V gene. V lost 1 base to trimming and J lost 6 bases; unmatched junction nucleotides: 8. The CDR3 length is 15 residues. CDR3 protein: CSVEGASGTGNEQFF. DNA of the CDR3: TGCAGCGTTGAAGGGGCTTCGGGGACAGGCAATGAGCAGTTCTTC.

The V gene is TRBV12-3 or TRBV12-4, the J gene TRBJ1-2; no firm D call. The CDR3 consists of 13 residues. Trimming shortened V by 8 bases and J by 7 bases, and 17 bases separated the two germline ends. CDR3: CASCRMGGVGYTF. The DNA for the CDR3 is TGTGCCAGCTGCCGTATGGGCGGAGTTGGCTACACCTTC.

CDR3 residues: CASSSKAGPYNEQFF. The CDR3 DNA follows: TGCGCCAGCAGCTCAAAGGCAGGTCCTTACAATGAGCAGTTCTTC. The chain joins TRBV5-1 to TRBJ2-1; no reliable D call. V lost 3 bases, J lost 4 bases, and 14 bases lay in between. This CDR3 comprises 15 residues. CDR1 and CDR2 from the germline V gene are SGHRS and YFSETQ.

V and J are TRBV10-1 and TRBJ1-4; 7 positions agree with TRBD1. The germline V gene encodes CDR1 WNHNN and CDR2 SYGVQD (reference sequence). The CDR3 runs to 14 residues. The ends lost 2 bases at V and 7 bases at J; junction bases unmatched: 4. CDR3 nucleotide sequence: TGCGCCAGCAGTGAGGTGGCAGGGGGTGAAAAACTGTTTTTT. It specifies CASSEVAGGEKLFF.

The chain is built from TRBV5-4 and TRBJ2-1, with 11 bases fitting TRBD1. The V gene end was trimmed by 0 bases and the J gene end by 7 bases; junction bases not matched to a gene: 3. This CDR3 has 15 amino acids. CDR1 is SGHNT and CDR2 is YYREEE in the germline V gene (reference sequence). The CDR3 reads CASSLGGTGGNEQFF. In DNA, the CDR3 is TGTGCCAGCAGCTTGGGCGGGACAGGGGGGAATGAGCAGTTCTTC.

The CDR3 sequence: CASSQDIRGDTEAFF. In nucleotides, the CDR3 is TGCGCCAGCAGCCAAGATATCAGAGGGGACACTGAAGCTTTCTTT. J is TRBJ1-1 and V is TRBV4-1; possibly TRBD1 for D (5 bases). Germline V CDR1 and CDR2: MGHRA, YSYEKL. CDR3 size: 15 residues. V was shortened by 0 bases and J by 3 bases, with 11 bases between the two germline ends.

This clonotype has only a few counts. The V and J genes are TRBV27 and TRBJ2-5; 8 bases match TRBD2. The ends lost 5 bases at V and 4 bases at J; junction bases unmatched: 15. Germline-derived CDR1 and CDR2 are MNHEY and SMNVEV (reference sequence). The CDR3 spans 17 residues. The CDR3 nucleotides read TGTGCCAGCAGTATGTCTGGGAGCGGGGGTGGCGTAGAGACCCAGTACTTC. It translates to CASSMSGSGGGVETQYF.

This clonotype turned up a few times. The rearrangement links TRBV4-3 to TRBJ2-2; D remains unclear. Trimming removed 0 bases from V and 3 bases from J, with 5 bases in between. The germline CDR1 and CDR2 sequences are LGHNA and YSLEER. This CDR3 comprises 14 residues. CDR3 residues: CASSQDPDTGELFF. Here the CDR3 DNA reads TGCGCCAGCAGCCAAGATCCCGACACCGGGGAGCTGTTTTTT.

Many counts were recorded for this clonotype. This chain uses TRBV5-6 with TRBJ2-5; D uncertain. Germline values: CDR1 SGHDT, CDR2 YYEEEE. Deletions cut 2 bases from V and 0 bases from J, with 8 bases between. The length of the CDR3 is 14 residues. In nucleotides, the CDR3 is TGTGCCAGCAGCTTTAGGGATAACCAAGAGACCCAGTACTTC. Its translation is CASSFRDNQETQYF.